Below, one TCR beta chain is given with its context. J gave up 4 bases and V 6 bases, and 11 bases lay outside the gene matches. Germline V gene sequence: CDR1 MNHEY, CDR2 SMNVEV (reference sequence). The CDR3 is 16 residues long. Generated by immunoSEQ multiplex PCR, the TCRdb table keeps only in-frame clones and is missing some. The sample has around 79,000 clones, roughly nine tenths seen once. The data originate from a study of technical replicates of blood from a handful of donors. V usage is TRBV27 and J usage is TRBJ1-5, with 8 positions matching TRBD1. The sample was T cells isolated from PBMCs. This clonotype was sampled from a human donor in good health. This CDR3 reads CASSFYGTGWNQPQHF. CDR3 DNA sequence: TGTGCCAGCAGCTTTTACGGGACAGGCTGGAATCAGCCCCAGCATTTT.